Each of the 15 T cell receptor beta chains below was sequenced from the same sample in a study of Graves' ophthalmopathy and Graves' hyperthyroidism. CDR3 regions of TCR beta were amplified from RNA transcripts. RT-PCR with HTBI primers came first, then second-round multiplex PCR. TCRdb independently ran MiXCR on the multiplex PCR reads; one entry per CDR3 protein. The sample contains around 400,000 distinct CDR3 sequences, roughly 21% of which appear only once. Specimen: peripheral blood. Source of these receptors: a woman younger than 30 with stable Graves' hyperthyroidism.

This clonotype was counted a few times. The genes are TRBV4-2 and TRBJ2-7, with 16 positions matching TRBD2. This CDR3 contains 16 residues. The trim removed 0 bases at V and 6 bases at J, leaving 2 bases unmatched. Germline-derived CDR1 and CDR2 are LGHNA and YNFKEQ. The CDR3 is CASSQEGTSGGGEQYF. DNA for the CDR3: TGTGCCAGCAGCCAAGAGGGGACTAGCGGGGGGGGCGAGCAGTACTTC.

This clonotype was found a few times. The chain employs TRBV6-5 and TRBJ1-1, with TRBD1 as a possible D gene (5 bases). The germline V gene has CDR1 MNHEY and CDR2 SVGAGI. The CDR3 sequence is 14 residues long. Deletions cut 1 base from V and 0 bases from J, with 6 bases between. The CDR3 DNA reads TGTGCCAGCAGTTACTGGGGCATGAACACTGAAGCTTTCTTT. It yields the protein CASSYWGMNTEAFF.

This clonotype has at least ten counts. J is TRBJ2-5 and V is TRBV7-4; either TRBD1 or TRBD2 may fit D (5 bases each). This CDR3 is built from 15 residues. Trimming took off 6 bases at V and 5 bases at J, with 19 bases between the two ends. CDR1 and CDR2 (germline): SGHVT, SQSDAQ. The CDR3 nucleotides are TGTGCCAGCAGTTTTACCGGGACGCCCATGGAGACCCAGTACTTC. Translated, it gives CASSFTGTPMETQYF.

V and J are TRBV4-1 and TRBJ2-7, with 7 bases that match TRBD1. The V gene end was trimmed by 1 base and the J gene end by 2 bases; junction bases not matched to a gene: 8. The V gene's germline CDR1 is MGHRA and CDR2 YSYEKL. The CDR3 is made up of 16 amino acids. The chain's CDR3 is CASSQGISGQPYEQYF. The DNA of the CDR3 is TGCGCCAGCAGCCAAGGGATCTCGGGACAGCCCTACGAGCAGTACTTC.

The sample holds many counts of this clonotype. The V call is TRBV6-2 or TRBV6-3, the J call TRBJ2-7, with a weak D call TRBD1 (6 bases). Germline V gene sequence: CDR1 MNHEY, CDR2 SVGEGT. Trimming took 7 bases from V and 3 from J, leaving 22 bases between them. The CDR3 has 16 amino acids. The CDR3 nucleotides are TGTGCCAGCACCGTAACAGGGACCGTCTGTATCTACGAGCAGTACTTC. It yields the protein CASTVTGTVCIYEQYF.

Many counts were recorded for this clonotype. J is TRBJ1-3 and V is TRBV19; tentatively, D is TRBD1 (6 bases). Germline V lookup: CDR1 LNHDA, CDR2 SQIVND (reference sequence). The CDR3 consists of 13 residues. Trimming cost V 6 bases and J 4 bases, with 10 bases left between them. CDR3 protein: CASSPDSGNTIYF. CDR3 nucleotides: TGTGCCAGTAGCCCGGACAGCGGAAACACCATATATTTT. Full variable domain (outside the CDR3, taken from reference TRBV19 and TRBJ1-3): DGGITQSPKYLFRKEGQNVTLSCEQNLNHDAMYWYRQDPGQGLRLIYYSQIVNDFQKGDIAEGYSVSREKKESFPLTVTSAQKNPTAFYLCASSPDSGNTIYFGEGSWLTVV.

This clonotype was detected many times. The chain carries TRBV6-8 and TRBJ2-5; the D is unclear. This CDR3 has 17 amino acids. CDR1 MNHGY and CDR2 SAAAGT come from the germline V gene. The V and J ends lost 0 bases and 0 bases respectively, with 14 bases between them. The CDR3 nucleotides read TGTGCCAGCAGTTACTCGAGATTTCGGCAGAACCAAGAGACCCAGTACTTC. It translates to CASSYSRFRQNQETQYF.

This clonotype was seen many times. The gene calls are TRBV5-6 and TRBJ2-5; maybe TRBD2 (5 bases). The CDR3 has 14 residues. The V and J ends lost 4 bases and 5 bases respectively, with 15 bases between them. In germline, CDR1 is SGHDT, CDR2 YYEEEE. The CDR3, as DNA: TGTGCCAGCAGCCCCCGTTCGGGCGGGGAGACCCAGTACTTC. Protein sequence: CASSPRSGGETQYF.

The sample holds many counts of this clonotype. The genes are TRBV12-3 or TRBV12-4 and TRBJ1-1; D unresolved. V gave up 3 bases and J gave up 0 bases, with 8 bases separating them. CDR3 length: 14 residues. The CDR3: CASSLSAVNTEAFF. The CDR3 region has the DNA TGTGCCAGCAGTTTGAGTGCCGTGAACACTGAAGCTTTCTTT.

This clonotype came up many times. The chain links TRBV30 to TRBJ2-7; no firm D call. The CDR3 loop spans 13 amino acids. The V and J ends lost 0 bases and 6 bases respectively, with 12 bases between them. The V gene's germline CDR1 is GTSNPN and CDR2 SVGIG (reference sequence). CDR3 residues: CAWSVITSTEQYF. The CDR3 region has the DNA TGTGCCTGGAGTGTCATAACATCCACCGAGCAGTACTTC.

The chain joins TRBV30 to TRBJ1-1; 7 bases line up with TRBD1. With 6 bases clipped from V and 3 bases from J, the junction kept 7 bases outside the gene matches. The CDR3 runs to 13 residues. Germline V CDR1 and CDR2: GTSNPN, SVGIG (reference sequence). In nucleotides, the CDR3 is TGTGCCTGTTACTCAGGGGGGGACACTGAAGCTTTCTTT. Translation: CACYSGGDTEAFF.

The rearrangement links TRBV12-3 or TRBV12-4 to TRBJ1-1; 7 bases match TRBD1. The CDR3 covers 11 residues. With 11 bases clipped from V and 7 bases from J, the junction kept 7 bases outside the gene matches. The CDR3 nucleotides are TGTGCCGACAGGGAAAGGGGTGAAGCTTTCTTT. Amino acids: CADRERGEAFF.

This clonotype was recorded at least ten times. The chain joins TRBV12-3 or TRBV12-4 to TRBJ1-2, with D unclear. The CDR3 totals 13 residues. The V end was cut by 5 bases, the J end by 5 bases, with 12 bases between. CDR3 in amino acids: CASSPDFLYGYTF. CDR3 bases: TGTGCCAGCAGTCCGGACTTTTTATATGGCTACACCTTC.

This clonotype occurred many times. This chain's CDR3 is CASSEAATFTAEGGYTF. DNA of the CDR3: TGTGCCAGCAGTGAAGCGGCTACCTTTACGGCGGAGGGAGGCTACACCTTC. The V call is TRBV2, the J call TRBJ1-2; no definite D call. Germline V lookup: CDR1 SNHLY, CDR2 FYNNEI. V was cut by 0 bases and J by 8 bases, with 22 bases left in between. This CDR3 has 17 residues.

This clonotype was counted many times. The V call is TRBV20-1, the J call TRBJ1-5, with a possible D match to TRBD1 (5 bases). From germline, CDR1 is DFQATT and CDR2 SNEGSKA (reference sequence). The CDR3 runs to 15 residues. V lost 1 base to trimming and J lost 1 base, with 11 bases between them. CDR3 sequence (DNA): TGCAGTGCTAGAGGTCCAGGGACCAGCAATCAGCCCCAGCATTTT. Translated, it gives CSARGPGTSNQPQHF.